This record concerns one T cell receptor beta chain sequence. The CDR3 is 18 amino acids. Trimming cost V 8 bases and J 0 bases; bases outside gene matches: 14. Germline V gives CDR1 LNHDA, CDR2 SQIVND (reference sequence). These data originate in a study of CDR3 diversity in severe acne. TCRdb reprocessed the PCR reads with MiXCR, giving one entry per CDR3 protein. The sample records almost 85,000 distinct CDR3 sequences, around 49% being singletons. The receptor comes from a male donor in good health, without acne. Sequencing used blood. The chain links TRBV19 to TRBJ1-1; TRBD1 aligns across 11 bases. This chain's CDR3 is CASSGGRTGGYMNTEAFF. Here the CDR3 DNA reads TGTGCCAGTTCAGGGGGACGGACAGGGGGCTACATGAACACTGAAGCTTTCTTT.